The rows below give T cell receptor beta chains drawn from one sample of a study of naive and memory T cell subsets. TCRdb analysed the UMI-ligation and nested PCR reads with MiXCR anew, one entry per CDR3 protein. The repertoire consists of around 140,000 distinct CDR3 sequences, with roughly 23% occurring once and the leading ten covering 0.11%. The source material was naive CD4+ T cells from blood. The receptors derive from a human donor in good health. The CDR3 runs from the conserved cysteine through the conserved F or W. Fields, in order: V gene, D gene, clone size, J gene, CDR3 protein, CDR3 DNA. D genes are given only for firm matches. A row's size may be missing; if present it is once, few, many or a size class.

V gene: TRBV4-1; D gene: -; clone size: few; J gene: TRBJ2-3; CDR3 protein: CASSPGTNLGTDTQYF; CDR3 DNA: TGCGCCAGCAGCCCGGGGACCAACCTGGGGACAGATACGCAGTATTTT
V gene: TRBV18; D gene: -; clone size: many; J gene: TRBJ2-2; CDR3 protein: CASGQNPTGELFF; CDR3 DNA: TGTGCCAGCGGACAGAACCCAACCGGGGAGCTGTTTTTT
V gene: TRBV20-1; D gene: -; clone size: few; J gene: TRBJ2-3; CDR3 protein: CSAVKIGRTYTDTQYF; CDR3 DNA: TGCAGTGCCGTTAAAATTGGGCGAACCTACACAGATACGCAGTATTTT
V gene: TRBV9; D gene: -; clone size: few; J gene: TRBJ2-1; CDR3 protein: CASSPSLSGEQFF; CDR3 DNA: TGTGCCAGCAGCCCGTCGCTGAGCGGTGAGCAGTTCTTC
V gene: TRBV7-3; D gene: -; clone size: -; J gene: TRBJ2-1; CDR3 protein: CASSQGTPPGNEQFF; CDR3 DNA: TGTGCCAGCAGCCAAGGTACTCCCCCGGGCAATGAGCAGTTCTTC
V gene: TRBV9; D gene: -; clone size: -; J gene: TRBJ2-5; CDR3 protein: CASSVSLLDEGQRAQYF; CDR3 DNA: TGTGCCAGCAGCGTAAGTCTCCTAGACGAGGGCCAAAGGGCCCAGTACTTC
V gene: TRBV10-1; D gene: TRBD2; clone size: many; J gene: TRBJ2-3; CDR3 protein: CASSATSGRPASFSTDTQYF; CDR3 DNA: TGCGCCAGCAGTGCGACTAGCGGGAGGCCTGCCTCCTTTAGCACAGATACGCAGTATTTT
V gene: TRBV5-1; D gene: -; clone size: -; J gene: TRBJ2-1; CDR3 protein: CASSSPVRGVEQFF; CDR3 DNA: TGCGCCAGCAGCTCCCCGGTGAGGGGGGTCGAGCAGTTCTTC
V gene: TRBV20-1; D gene: TRBD1; clone size: -; J gene: TRBJ2-7; CDR3 protein: CSASETGFEQYF; CDR3 DNA: TGCAGTGCGAGCGAGACAGGGTTCGAGCAGTACTTC
V gene: TRBV9; D gene: -; clone size: -; J gene: TRBJ2-1; CDR3 protein: CASSAYGASSYNEQFF; CDR3 DNA: TGTGCCAGCAGCGCCTATGGGGCAAGCTCCTACAATGAGCAGTTCTTC
V gene: TRBV6-5; D gene: -; clone size: -; J gene: TRBJ2-7; CDR3 protein: CASSYSNRGSYEQYF; CDR3 DNA: TGTGCCAGCAGTTACTCGAACCGGGGCTCCTACGAGCAGTACTTC
V gene: TRBV20-1; D gene: -; clone size: many; J gene: TRBJ1-5; CDR3 protein: CSARDSGLPPEGNQPQHF; CDR3 DNA: TGCAGTGCTAGAGATTCGGGATTACCACCGGAGGGCAATCAGCCCCAGCATTTT
V gene: TRBV5-1; D gene: TRBD1; clone size: few; J gene: TRBJ2-1; CDR3 protein: CASSYRQGYNEQFF; CDR3 DNA: TGCGCCAGCAGCTACAGACAGGGCTACAATGAGCAGTTCTTC
V gene: TRBV5-5; D gene: -; clone size: few; J gene: TRBJ2-1; CDR3 protein: CASSRDISAYNEQFF; CDR3 DNA: TGTGCCAGCAGCCGGGACATAAGTGCCTACAATGAGCAGTTCTTC
V gene: TRBV29-1; D gene: -; clone size: -; J gene: TRBJ2-7; CDR3 protein: CSVGGSSYEQYF; CDR3 DNA: TGCAGCGTTGGCGGCAGCTCCTACGAGCAGTACTTC
V gene: TRBV6-1; D gene: -; clone size: -; J gene: TRBJ2-1; CDR3 protein: CASRTGQPVGSYNEQFF; CDR3 DNA: TGTGCCAGCAGAACGGGACAACCAGTGGGCTCCTACAATGAGCAGTTCTTC
V gene: TRBV7-9; D gene: TRBD2; clone size: few; J gene: TRBJ2-1; CDR3 protein: CASSPGTSGRFYNEQFF; CDR3 DNA: TGTGCCAGCAGCCCCGGGACTAGCGGGAGGTTTTACAATGAGCAGTTCTTC
V gene: TRBV7-9; D gene: -; clone size: -; J gene: TRBJ2-7; CDR3 protein: CASSEVRTGAYEQYF; CDR3 DNA: TGTGCCAGCAGCGAAGTTCGGACGGGGGCCTACGAGCAGTACTTC
V gene: TRBV28; D gene: -; clone size: -; J gene: TRBJ2-7; CDR3 protein: CATRDPYEQYF; CDR3 DNA: TGTGCCACCAGGGATCCCTACGAGCAGTACTTC
V gene: TRBV7-9; D gene: TRBD1; clone size: few; J gene: TRBJ2-3; CDR3 protein: CASSLATGYTDTQYF; CDR3 DNA: TGTGCCAGCAGCTTAGCGACAGGGTACACAGATACGCAGTATTTT
V gene: TRBV6-2/TRBV6-3; D gene: TRBD1; clone size: few; J gene: TRBJ2-2; CDR3 protein: CASTFDRVDTGELFF; CDR3 DNA: TGTGCCAGCACCTTTGACAGGGTGGACACCGGGGAGCTGTTTTTT
V gene: TRBV9; D gene: TRBD2; clone size: -; J gene: TRBJ2-5; CDR3 protein: CASSVLGTSETQYF; CDR3 DNA: TGTGCCAGCAGCGTATTGGGGACTAGTGAGACCCAGTACTTC
V gene: TRBV29-1; D gene: -; clone size: many; J gene: TRBJ2-5; CDR3 protein: CSVASGETQYF; CDR3 DNA: TGCAGCGTTGCGTCTGGAGAGACCCAGTACTTC
V gene: TRBV20-1; D gene: TRBD1; clone size: -; J gene: TRBJ1-5; CDR3 protein: CSALTGLYSNQPQHF; CDR3 DNA: TGCAGTGCTTTGACAGGGCTCTATAGCAATCAGCCCCAGCATTTT
V gene: TRBV12-3/TRBV12-4; D gene: -; clone size: few; J gene: TRBJ1-5; CDR3 protein: CASSWGARNQPQHF; CDR3 DNA: TGTGCCAGCAGTTGGGGGGCTCGCAATCAGCCCCAGCATTTT
V gene: TRBV7-2; D gene: TRBD2; clone size: -; J gene: TRBJ2-2; CDR3 protein: CASRGGAGELFF; CDR3 DNA: TGTGCCAGCAGGGGGGGGGCCGGGGAGCTGTTTTTT
V gene: TRBV4-1; D gene: -; clone size: -; J gene: TRBJ2-6; CDR3 protein: CASSQDRSMEPGANVLTF; CDR3 DNA: TGCGCCAGCAGCCAAGATCGATCTATGGAACCTGGGGCCAACGTCCTGACTTTC
V gene: TRBV12-3/TRBV12-4; D gene: -; clone size: few; J gene: TRBJ2-2; CDR3 protein: CASKGGGDTGELFF; CDR3 DNA: TGTGCCAGCAAGGGGGGGGGAGACACCGGGGAGCTGTTTTTT
V gene: TRBV6-5; D gene: TRBD1; clone size: few; J gene: TRBJ1-4; CDR3 protein: CASRPMTGGAEEKLFF; CDR3 DNA: TGTGCCAGCAGGCCAATGACAGGGGGCGCGGAGGAAAAACTGTTTTTT
V gene: TRBV5-1; D gene: TRBD2; clone size: few; J gene: TRBJ2-3; CDR3 protein: CASSLRLAGRTDTQYF; CDR3 DNA: TGCGCCAGCAGCCTAAGACTAGCGGGGCGCACAGATACGCAGTATTTT
V gene: TRBV5-4; D gene: TRBD1; clone size: -; J gene: TRBJ2-7; CDR3 protein: CASSRDRFGEQYF; CDR3 DNA: TGTGCCAGCAGCCGGGACAGGTTTGGCGAGCAGTACTTC
V gene: TRBV29-1; D gene: -; clone size: -; J gene: TRBJ2-7; CDR3 protein: CSAGHNYEQYF; CDR3 DNA: TGCAGCGCGGGACACAACTACGAGCAGTACTTC
V gene: TRBV7-2; D gene: -; clone size: many; J gene: TRBJ2-7; CDR3 protein: CASSLISGTYEQYF; CDR3 DNA: TGTGCCAGCAGCCTCATCTCGGGGACGTATGAGCAGTACTTC
V gene: TRBV7-8; D gene: -; clone size: many; J gene: TRBJ2-7; CDR3 protein: CASSTLGGTSYEQYF; CDR3 DNA: TGTGCCAGCAGCACCCTAGGCGGGACCTCCTACGAGCAGTACTTC
V gene: TRBV4-1; D gene: TRBD1; clone size: few; J gene: TRBJ1-5; CDR3 protein: CASSQDRTGDTGGNQPQHF; CDR3 DNA: TGCGCCAGCAGCCAAGATCGGACAGGGGATACAGGGGGCAATCAGCCCCAGCATTTT
V gene: TRBV4-1; D gene: TRBD2; clone size: many; J gene: TRBJ2-1; CDR3 protein: CASSRLPLAGVYNEQFF; CDR3 DNA: TGCGCCAGCAGCCGACTTCCTCTAGCGGGGGTCTACAATGAGCAGTTCTTC
V gene: TRBV5-1; D gene: TRBD2; clone size: -; J gene: TRBJ2-3; CDR3 protein: CASSLGRVWLRGRDTDTQYF; CDR3 DNA: TGCGCCAGCAGCTTGGGAAGGGTATGGCTGCGCGGGAGAGACACAGATACGCAGTATTTT
V gene: TRBV14; D gene: -; clone size: many; J gene: TRBJ1-1; CDR3 protein: CASSQDTNTEAFF; CDR3 DNA: TGTGCCAGCAGCCAAGACACCAACACTGAAGCTTTCTTT
V gene: TRBV12-3/TRBV12-4; D gene: TRBD2; clone size: -; J gene: TRBJ2-1; CDR3 protein: CASSGQRGDNEQFF; CDR3 DNA: TGTGCCAGCAGTGGACAGCGGGGGGACAATGAGCAGTTCTTC
V gene: TRBV5-1; D gene: -; clone size: many; J gene: TRBJ2-1; CDR3 protein: CASSFKLASPNEQFF; CDR3 DNA: TGCGCCAGCAGCTTTAAACTCGCGAGCCCCAATGAGCAGTTCTTC
V gene: TRBV12-5; D gene: TRBD1; clone size: many; J gene: TRBJ2-5; CDR3 protein: CASGSIGTGRETQYF; CDR3 DNA: TGTGCTAGTGGTTCCATAGGGACAGGGAGAGAGACCCAGTACTTC
V gene: TRBV27; D gene: TRBD2; clone size: few; J gene: TRBJ2-2; CDR3 protein: CASSLSRLADPGELFF; CDR3 DNA: TGTGCCAGCAGTTTATCCCGACTAGCCGACCCCGGGGAGCTGTTTTTT
V gene: TRBV24-1; D gene: -; clone size: -; J gene: TRBJ2-1; CDR3 protein: CATLGGSSYNEQFF; CDR3 DNA: TGTGCCACCCTTGGAGGAAGCTCCTACAATGAGCAGTTCTTC
V gene: TRBV7-9; D gene: TRBD2; clone size: many; J gene: TRBJ2-1; CDR3 protein: CASRALAGVYYNEQFF; CDR3 DNA: TGTGCCAGCAGGGCTCTAGCGGGAGTATATTACAATGAGCAGTTCTTC
V gene: TRBV29-1; D gene: TRBD1; clone size: -; J gene: TRBJ1-2; CDR3 protein: CSARTGGDYGYTF; CDR3 DNA: TGCAGCGCCCGGACAGGGGGCGACTATGGCTACACCTTC
V gene: TRBV20-1; D gene: -; clone size: few; J gene: TRBJ2-7; CDR3 protein: CSASVGLQTEQYF; CDR3 DNA: TGCAGTGCTAGTGTAGGGCTTCAGACCGAGCAGTACTTC
V gene: TRBV19; D gene: TRBD1; clone size: -; J gene: TRBJ2-1; CDR3 protein: CASRVDRSSYNEQFF; CDR3 DNA: TGTGCCAGTAGAGTGGACAGGAGCTCCTACAATGAGCAGTTCTTC
V gene: TRBV12-3/TRBV12-4; D gene: -; clone size: -; J gene: TRBJ2-3; CDR3 protein: CASRLWGGSADTQYF; CDR3 DNA: TGTGCCAGCAGGCTTTGGGGCGGGTCGGCAGATACGCAGTATTTT
V gene: TRBV20-1; D gene: TRBD1; clone size: -; J gene: TRBJ2-2; CDR3 protein: CSAPQTGANTGELFF; CDR3 DNA: TGCAGTGCTCCCCAGACAGGGGCGAACACCGGGGAGCTGTTTTTT
V gene: TRBV7-2; D gene: -; clone size: few; J gene: TRBJ2-5; CDR3 protein: CASSSTLARETQYF; CDR3 DNA: TGTGCCAGCAGCTCGACCCTCGCGCGGGAGACCCAGTACTTC
V gene: TRBV7-8; D gene: -; clone size: few; J gene: TRBJ1-6; CDR3 protein: CASSSDGANNSPLHF; CDR3 DNA: TGTGCCAGCAGCTCGGACGGAGCCAACAATTCACCCCTCCACTTT
V gene: TRBV20-1; D gene: -; clone size: -; J gene: TRBJ1-6; CDR3 protein: CSARHRSNSPLHF; CDR3 DNA: TGCAGTGCCCGCCACCGAAGTAATTCACCCCTCCACTTT
V gene: TRBV5-1; D gene: -; clone size: -; J gene: TRBJ1-1; CDR3 protein: CASTFGEGRRTEAFF; CDR3 DNA: TGCGCCAGCACCTTCGGTGAGGGCAGGAGAACTGAAGCTTTCTTT
V gene: TRBV10-3; D gene: -; clone size: many; J gene: TRBJ2-1; CDR3 protein: CAISEKGWQADNEQFF; CDR3 DNA: TGTGCCATCAGTGAGAAGGGGTGGCAGGCCGACAATGAGCAGTTCTTC
V gene: TRBV30; D gene: TRBD1; clone size: few; J gene: TRBJ1-5; CDR3 protein: CAWRSGGAGNQPQHF; CDR3 DNA: TGTGCCTGGAGATCAGGGGGCGCGGGCAATCAGCCCCAGCATTTT
V gene: TRBV5-1; D gene: TRBD2; clone size: -; J gene: TRBJ2-1; CDR3 protein: CASRSGLAEAHEQFF; CDR3 DNA: TGCGCCAGCAGATCGGGACTAGCGGAGGCCCATGAGCAGTTCTTC
V gene: TRBV7-9; D gene: TRBD2; clone size: few; J gene: TRBJ2-7; CDR3 protein: CASSLSGAGLYEQYF; CDR3 DNA: TGTGCCAGCAGCTTAAGCGGGGCAGGGTTATACGAGCAGTACTTC
V gene: TRBV5-1; D gene: TRBD2; clone size: few; J gene: TRBJ2-1; CDR3 protein: CASRGTSGSSYNEQFF; CDR3 DNA: TGCGCCAGCAGAGGGACTAGCGGGAGCTCCTACAATGAGCAGTTCTTC
V gene: TRBV7-3; D gene: -; clone size: -; J gene: TRBJ2-1; CDR3 protein: CASSQKGGGGYNEQFF; CDR3 DNA: TGTGCCAGCAGTCAAAAGGGAGGGGGCGGCTACAATGAGCAGTTCTTC